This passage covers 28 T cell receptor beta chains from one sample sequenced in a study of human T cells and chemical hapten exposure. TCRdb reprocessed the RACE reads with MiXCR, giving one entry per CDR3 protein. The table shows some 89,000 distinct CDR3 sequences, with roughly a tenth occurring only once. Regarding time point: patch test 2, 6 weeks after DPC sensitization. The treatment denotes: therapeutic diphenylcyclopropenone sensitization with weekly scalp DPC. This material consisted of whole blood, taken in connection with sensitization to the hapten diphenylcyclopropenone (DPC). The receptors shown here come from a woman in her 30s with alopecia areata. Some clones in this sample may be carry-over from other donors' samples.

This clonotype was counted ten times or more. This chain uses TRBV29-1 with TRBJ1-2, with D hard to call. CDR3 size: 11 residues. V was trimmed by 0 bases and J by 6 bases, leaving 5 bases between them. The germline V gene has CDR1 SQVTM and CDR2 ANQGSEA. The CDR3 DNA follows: TGCAGCGTTGAAGATGCCCATGGCTACACCTTC. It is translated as CSVEDAHGYTF.

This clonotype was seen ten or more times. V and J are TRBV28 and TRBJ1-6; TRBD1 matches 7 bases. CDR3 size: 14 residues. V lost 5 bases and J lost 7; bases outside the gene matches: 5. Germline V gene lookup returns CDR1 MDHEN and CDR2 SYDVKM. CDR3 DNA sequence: TGTGCCAGCAGTGCGACAGGGCGGAATTCACCCCTCCACTTT. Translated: CASSATGRNSPLHF.

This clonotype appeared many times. The CDR3 DNA follows: TGCGCCAGCAGCCAAGATATCGGCGGGATTAACTACAATGAGCAGTTCTTC. This encodes CASSQDIGGINYNEQFF. The chain carries TRBV4-3 and TRBJ2-1; tentative D call: TRBD2 (6 bases). The germline V and J ends were trimmed by 0 bases and 3 bases, with 15 bases remaining between them. The CDR3 sequence is 17 residues long. Looked up from germline, CDR1 is LGHNA and CDR2 is YSLEER.

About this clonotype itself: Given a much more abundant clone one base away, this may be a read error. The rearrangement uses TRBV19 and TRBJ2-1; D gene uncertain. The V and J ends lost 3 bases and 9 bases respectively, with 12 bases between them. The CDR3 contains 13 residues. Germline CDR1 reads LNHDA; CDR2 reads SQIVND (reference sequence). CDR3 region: CASSIAVAGEQFF. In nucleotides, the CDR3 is TGTGCCAGTAGTATTGCCGTAGCCGGTGAGCAGTTCTTC.

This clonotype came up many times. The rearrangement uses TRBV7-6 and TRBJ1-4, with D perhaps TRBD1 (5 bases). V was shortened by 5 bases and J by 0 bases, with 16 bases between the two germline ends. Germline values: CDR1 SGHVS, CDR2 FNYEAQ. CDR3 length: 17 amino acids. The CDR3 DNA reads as TGTGCCAGCAGCCCCCACCAGGGCCCTGCAACTAATGAAAAACTGTTTTTT. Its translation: CASSPHQGPATNEKLFF.

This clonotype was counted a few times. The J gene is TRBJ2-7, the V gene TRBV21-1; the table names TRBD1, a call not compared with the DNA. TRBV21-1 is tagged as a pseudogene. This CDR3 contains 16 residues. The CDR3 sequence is CASSKERTPGHYEQYF. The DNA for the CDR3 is TGTGCCAGCAGCAAAGAAAGGACCCCGGGACACTACGAGCAGTACTTC.

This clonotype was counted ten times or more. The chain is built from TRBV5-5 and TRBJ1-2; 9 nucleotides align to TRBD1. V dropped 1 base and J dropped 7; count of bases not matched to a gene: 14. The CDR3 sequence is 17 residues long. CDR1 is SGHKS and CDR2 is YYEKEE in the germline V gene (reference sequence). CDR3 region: CASSLTYSGTGTFGYTF. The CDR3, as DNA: TGTGCCAGCAGCTTGACTTACTCCGGGACAGGGACCTTTGGCTACACCTTC. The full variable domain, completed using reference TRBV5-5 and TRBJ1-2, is DAGVTQSPTHLIKTRGQQVTLRCSPISGHKSVSWYQQVLGQGPQFIFQYYEKEERGRGNFPDRFSARQFPNYSSELNVNALLLGDSALYLCASSLTYSGTGTFGYTFGSGTRLTVV.

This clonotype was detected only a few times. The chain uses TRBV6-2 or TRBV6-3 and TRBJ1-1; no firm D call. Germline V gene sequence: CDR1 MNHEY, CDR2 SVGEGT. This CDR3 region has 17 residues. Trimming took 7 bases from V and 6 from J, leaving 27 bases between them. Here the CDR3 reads CASTQRRQAKGGAEAFF. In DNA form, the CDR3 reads TGTGCCAGCACCCAACGGAGGCAGGCCAAGGGCGGCGCTGAAGCTTTCTTT.

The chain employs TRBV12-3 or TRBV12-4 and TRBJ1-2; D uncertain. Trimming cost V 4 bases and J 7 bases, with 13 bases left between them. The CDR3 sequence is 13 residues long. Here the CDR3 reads CASSWALASGYTF. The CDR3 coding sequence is TGTGCCAGCAGTTGGGCGCTGGCGAGTGGCTACACCTTC.

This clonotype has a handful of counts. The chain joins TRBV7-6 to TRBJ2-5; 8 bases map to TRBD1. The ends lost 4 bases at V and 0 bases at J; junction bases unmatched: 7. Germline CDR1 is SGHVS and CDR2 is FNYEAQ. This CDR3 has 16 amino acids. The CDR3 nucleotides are TGTGCCAGCAGCTCGGGACAGGCCCTGTACCAAGAGACCCAGTACTTC. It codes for CASSSGQALYQETQYF.

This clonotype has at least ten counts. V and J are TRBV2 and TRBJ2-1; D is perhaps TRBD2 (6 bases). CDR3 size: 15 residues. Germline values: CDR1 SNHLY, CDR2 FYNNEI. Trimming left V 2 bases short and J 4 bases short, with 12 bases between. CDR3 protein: CASSERGYQYNEQFF. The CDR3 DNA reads TGTGCCAGCAGTGAACGGGGGTACCAATACAATGAGCAGTTCTTC.

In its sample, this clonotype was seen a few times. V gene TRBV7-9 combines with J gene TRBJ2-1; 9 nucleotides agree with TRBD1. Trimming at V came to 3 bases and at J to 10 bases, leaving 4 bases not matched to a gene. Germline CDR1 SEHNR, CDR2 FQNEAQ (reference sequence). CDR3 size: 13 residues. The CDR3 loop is CASSFTGGEEQFF. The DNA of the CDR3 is TGTGCCAGCAGCTTCACAGGGGGCGAGGAGCAGTTCTTC.

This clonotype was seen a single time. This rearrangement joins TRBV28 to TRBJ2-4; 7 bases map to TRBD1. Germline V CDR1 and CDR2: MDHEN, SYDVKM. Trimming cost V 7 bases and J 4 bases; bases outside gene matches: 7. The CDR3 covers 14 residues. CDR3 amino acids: CASNQGQPKNIQYF. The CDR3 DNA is TGTGCCAGCAATCAGGGACAGCCTAAAAACATTCAGTACTTC.

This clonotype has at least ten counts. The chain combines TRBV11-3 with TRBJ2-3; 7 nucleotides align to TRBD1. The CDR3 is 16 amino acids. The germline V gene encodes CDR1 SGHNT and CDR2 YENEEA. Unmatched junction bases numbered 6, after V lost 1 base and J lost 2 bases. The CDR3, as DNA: TGTGCCAGCAGCTTAGGAACAGGGGACCTCACAGATACGCAGTATTTT. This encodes CASSLGTGDLTDTQYF.

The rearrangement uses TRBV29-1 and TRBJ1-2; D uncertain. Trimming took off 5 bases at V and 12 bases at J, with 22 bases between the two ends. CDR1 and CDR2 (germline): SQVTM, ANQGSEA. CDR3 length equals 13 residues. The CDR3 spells CSVSPKKPSQDTF. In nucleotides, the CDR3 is TGCAGCGTTTCGCCTAAAAAACCGTCCCAGGACACCTTC. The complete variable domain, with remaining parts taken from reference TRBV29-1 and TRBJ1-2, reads SAVISQKPSRDICQRGTSLTIQCQVDSQVTMMFWYRQQPGQSLTLIATANQGSEATYESGFVIDKFPISRPNLTFSTLTVSNMSPEDSSIYLCSVSPKKPSQDTFGSGTRLTVV.

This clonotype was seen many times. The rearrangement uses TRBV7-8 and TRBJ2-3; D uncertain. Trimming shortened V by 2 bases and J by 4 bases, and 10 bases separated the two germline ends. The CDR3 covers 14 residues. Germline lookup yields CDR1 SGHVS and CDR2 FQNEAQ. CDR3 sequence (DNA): TGTGCCAGCAGCTTATTTGAGACTTCAGATACGCAGTATTTT. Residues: CASSLFETSDTQYF.

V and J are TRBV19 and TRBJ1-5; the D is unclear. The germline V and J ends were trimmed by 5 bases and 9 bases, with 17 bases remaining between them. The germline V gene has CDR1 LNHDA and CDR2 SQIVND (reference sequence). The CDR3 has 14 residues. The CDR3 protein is CASSLRTVVPPQHF. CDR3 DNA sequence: TGTGCCAGTAGTTTAAGGACGGTGGTCCCGCCCCAGCATTTT. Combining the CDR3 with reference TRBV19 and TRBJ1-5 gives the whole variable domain DGGITQSPKYLFRKEGQNVTLSCEQNLNHDAMYWYRQDPGQGLRLIYYSQIVNDFQKGDIAEGYSVSREKKESFPLTVTSAQKNPTAFYLCASSLRTVVPPQHFGDGTRLSIL.

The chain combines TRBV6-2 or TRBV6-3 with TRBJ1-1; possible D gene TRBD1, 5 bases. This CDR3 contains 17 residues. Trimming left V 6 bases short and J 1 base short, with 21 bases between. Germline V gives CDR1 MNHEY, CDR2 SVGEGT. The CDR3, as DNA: TGTGCCAGCAGCCCGATATTATTTCCGGGGCAGAACACTGAAGCTTTCTTT. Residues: CASSPILFPGQNTEAFF.

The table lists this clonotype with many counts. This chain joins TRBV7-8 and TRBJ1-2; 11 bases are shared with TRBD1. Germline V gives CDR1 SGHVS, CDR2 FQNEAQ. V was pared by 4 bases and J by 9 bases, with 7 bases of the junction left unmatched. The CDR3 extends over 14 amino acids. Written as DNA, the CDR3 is TGTGCCAGCAGCTACGGACAGGGGGCTGATAGCTACACCTTC. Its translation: CASSYGQGADSYTF.

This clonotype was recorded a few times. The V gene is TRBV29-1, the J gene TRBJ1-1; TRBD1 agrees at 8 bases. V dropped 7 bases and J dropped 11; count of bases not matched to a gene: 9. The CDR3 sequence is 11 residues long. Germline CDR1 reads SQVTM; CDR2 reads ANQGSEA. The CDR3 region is CSGETGAAAFF. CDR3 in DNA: TGCAGCGGTGAGACAGGGGCTGCGGCTTTCTTT.

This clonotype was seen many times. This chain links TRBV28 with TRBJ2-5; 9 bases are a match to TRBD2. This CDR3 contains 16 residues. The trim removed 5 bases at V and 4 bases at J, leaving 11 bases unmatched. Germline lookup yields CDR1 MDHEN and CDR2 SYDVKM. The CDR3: CASSPAGTSFAETQYF. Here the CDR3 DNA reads TGTGCCAGCAGTCCCGCCGGGACTAGCTTCGCAGAGACCCAGTACTTC.

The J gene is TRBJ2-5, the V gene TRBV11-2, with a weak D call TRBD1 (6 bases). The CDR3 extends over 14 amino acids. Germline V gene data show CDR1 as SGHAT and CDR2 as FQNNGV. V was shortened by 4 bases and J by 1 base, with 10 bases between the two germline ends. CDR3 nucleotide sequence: TGTGCCAGCAGCTATGGACAGCCCCAAGAGACCCAGTACTTC. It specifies CASSYGQPQETQYF.

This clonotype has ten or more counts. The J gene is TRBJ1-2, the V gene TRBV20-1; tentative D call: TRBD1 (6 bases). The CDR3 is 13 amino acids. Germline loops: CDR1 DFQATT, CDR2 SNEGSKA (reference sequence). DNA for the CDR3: TGCAGGCCCGCCGGGGGGGCTATGGATGGCTACACCTTC. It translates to CRPAGGAMDGYTF.

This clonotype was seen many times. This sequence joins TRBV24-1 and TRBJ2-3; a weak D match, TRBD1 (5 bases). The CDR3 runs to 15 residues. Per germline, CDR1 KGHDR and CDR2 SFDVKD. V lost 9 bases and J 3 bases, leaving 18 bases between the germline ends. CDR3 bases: TGTGCCACCTCAGAGTCGTGGGGCCAGACAGATACGCAGTATTTT. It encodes CATSESWGQTDTQYF.

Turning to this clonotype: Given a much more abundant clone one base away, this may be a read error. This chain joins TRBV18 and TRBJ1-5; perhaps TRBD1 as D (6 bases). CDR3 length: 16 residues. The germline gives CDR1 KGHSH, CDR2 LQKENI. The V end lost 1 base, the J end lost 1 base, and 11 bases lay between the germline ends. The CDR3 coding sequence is TGTGCCAGCTCACCACTGGGGGCGGGAAGCAATCAGCCCCAGCATTTT. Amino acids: CASSPLGAGSNQPQHF.

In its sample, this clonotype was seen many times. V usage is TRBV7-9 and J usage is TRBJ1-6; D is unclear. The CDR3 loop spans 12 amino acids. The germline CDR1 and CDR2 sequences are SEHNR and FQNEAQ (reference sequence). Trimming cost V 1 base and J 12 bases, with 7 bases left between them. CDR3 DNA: TGTGCCAGCAGCTTAGAAGATAAACCCCTCCACTTT. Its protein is CASSLEDKPLHF.

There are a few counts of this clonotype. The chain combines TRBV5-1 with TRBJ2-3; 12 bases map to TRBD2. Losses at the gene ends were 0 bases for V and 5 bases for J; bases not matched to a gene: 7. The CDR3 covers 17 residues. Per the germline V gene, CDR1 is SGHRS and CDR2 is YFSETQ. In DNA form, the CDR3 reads TGCGCCAGCAGCTTGGATAGGACTAGCGGGGCGAGAGATACGCAGTATTTT. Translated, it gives CASSLDRTSGARDTQYF.

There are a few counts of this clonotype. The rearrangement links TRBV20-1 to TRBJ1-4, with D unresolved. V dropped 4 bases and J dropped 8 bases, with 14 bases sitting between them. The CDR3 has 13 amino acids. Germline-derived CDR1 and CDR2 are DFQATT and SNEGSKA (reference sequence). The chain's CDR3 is CSAKLTAREKLFF. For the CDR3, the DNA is TGCAGTGCTAAACTCACCGCGCGGGAAAAACTGTTTTTT.